The 17 T cell receptor beta chains below were found in one sample sequenced in a study of cytotoxic CD8 clonotypes in ibrutinib-treated CLL. Profiled with immunoSEQ multiplex PCR; TCRdb holds only in-frame clones, not every one. Among 330,000 or so clones listed, approximately 67% were seen once. The starting material was PBMCs, obtained after 36 months of ibrutinib treatment. The receptors were gathered from a human donor with chronic lymphocytic leukemia.

V gene TRBV9 combines with J gene TRBJ2-3; tentative D call: TRBD2 (6 bases). The germline V and J ends were trimmed by 4 bases and 0 bases, with 18 bases remaining between them. This CDR3 region has 17 residues. The V gene's germline CDR1 is SGDLS and CDR2 YYNGEE. This chain's CDR3 is CASSMGGLFASTDTQYF. CDR3 DNA: TGTGCCAGCAGCATGGGGGGACTTTTTGCTAGCACAGATACGCAGTATTTT.

V is TRBV11-2 and J is TRBJ1-5; 10 nucleotides line up with TRBD1. Germline V gives CDR1 SGHAT, CDR2 FQNNGV. The V segment lost 5 bases and the J segment 2 bases; nucleotides outside the gene matches: 3. The CDR3 has 15 amino acids. CDR3 DNA: TGTGCCAGCAGCCTCGGACAGGGGGGCAATCAGCCCCAGCATTTT. Its translation: CASSLGQGGNQPQHF.

This sequence joins TRBV28 and TRBJ2-1; unclear D gene. Trimming removed 3 bases at V and 6 bases at J, with 9 bases between. Germline V gives CDR1 MDHEN, CDR2 SYDVKM. CDR3 length: 13 residues. The CDR3 is CASSFLVPNEQFF. The CDR3 DNA sequence: TGTGCCAGCAGTTTTCTGGTTCCCAATGAGCAGTTCTTC.

The rearrangement links TRBV11-1 to TRBJ2-1; either TRBD1 or TRBD2 may supply D (5 bases each). The CDR3 sequence is 15 residues long. V was clipped by 7 bases and J by 8 bases, with 21 bases between them. Germline V CDR1 and CDR2: SGHAT, FQDESV (reference sequence). DNA of the CDR3: TGTGCCAGCACCCGTATCCGGGGCGGGCATCATGAGCAGTTCTTC. The encoded protein is CASTRIRGGHHEQFF.

The rearrangement joins TRBV7-9 to TRBJ2-2; weak D call: TRBD2 (5 bases). The germline CDR1 and CDR2 sequences are SEHNR and FQNEAQ (reference sequence). The CDR3 runs to 14 residues. The germline V and J ends were trimmed by 5 bases and 6 bases, with 13 bases remaining between them. The CDR3 coding sequence is TGTGCCAGCAGCCCTTTCACTAGATCCGGGGAGCTGTTTTTT. Translating it yields CASSPFTRSGELFF.

The table lists this clone with a few counts. The genes are TRBV6-1 and TRBJ1-4; TRBD1 matches at 11 bases. The CDR3 consists of 14 residues. In germline, CDR1 is MNHNS, CDR2 SASEGT. Germline trimming cut 3 bases from V and 12 bases from J; bases unmatched to any gene: 6. Here the CDR3 reads CASSDRDRGLELFF. DNA of the CDR3: TGTGCCAGCAGTGACCGGGACAGGGGGTTGGAACTGTTTTTT.

The rearrangement joins TRBV10-1 to TRBJ2-5, with 10 bases that match TRBD2. Losses at the gene ends were 10 bases for V and 5 bases for J; bases not matched to a gene: 19. This CDR3 has 17 amino acids. Per the germline V gene, CDR1 is WNHNN and CDR2 is SYGVQD (reference sequence). The CDR3 reads CANVTGVAGGVRETQYF. DNA for the CDR3: TGCGCCAACGTGACGGGAGTAGCGGGAGGAGTACGCGAGACCCAGTACTTC.

The gene calls are TRBV5-1 and TRBJ1-2; D is ambiguous. Germline V gene sequence: CDR1 SGHRS, CDR2 YFSETQ. CDR3 size: 14 residues. Trimming pared 5 bases from V and 0 bases from J, leaving 11 bases between. The CDR3 DNA sequence: TGCGCCAGCAGGCCCGGCGGGGCTAACTATGGCTACACCTTC. It yields the protein CASRPGGANYGYTF.

The chain links TRBV9 to TRBJ2-2, with 11 positions matching TRBD2. The CDR3 covers 16 residues. V was pared by 0 bases and J by 6 bases, with 4 bases of the junction left unmatched. Germline V gene sequence: CDR1 SGDLS, CDR2 YYNGEE. For the CDR3, the DNA is TGTGCCAGCAGCGTAGGAACTAGCGGGAGCGCCGGGGAGCTGTTTTTT. It translates to CASSVGTSGSAGELFF.

This clone has only a few counts. The chain carries TRBV25-1 and TRBJ2-5, with TRBD1 matching 8 bases. The CDR3 has 15 residues. CDR1 and CDR2 from the germline V gene are MGHDK and SYGVNS. With 6 bases clipped from V and 5 bases from J, the junction kept 11 bases outside the gene matches. CDR3 nucleotides: TGTGCCAGCAGCGAAGGTATCAGGGGGCGTGAGACCCAGTACTTC. This sequence encodes CASSEGIRGRETQYF.

J is TRBJ2-7 and V is TRBV5-4; 10 nucleotides align to TRBD1. The CDR3 contains 14 residues. The J segment lost 2 bases and the V segment lost 5 bases, leaving 4 bases of the junction unmatched. The V gene's germline CDR1 is SGHNT and CDR2 YYREEE (reference sequence). The CDR3 coding sequence is TGTGCCAGCAGACGGACAGGGGGGCCCTACGAGCAGTACTTC. Its translation: CASRRTGGPYEQYF.

V is TRBV7-2 and J is TRBJ1-4, with D tentatively TRBD1 (6 bases). The CDR3 has 14 residues. Germline assignment: CDR1 SGHTA and CDR2 FQGNSA. V lost 7 bases, J lost 5 bases, and 14 bases lay in between. The CDR3 here is CASTGAQGNEKLFF. For the CDR3, the DNA is TGTGCCAGCACCGGTGCACAGGGAAATGAAAAACTGTTTTTT.

The J gene is TRBJ2-7, the V gene TRBV14; D possibly corresponds to TRBD1 (6 bases). The germline gives CDR1 SGHDN, CDR2 FVKESK. Trimming pared 6 bases from V and 0 bases from J, leaving 9 bases between. The CDR3 has 13 residues. The CDR3 nucleotides are TGTGCCAGCAGAAAGACAGGCTCCTACGAGCAGTACTTC. Its protein is CASRKTGSYEQYF. Full variable domain (missing parts from reference TRBV14 and TRBJ2-7): EAGVTQFPSHSVIEKGQTVTLRCDPISGHDNLYWYRRVMGKEIKFLLHFVKESKQDESGMPNNRFLAERTGGTYSTLKVQPAELEDSGVYFCASRKTGSYEQYFGPGTRLTVT.

The gene calls are TRBV4-2 and TRBJ1-2, with a tentative D call TRBD1 (6 bases). CDR3 length: 16 residues. Germline V CDR1 and CDR2: LGHNA, YNFKEQ. V was cut by 0 bases and J by 4 bases, with 15 bases left in between. The CDR3 bases are TGTGCCAGCAGCCAAGATGGGGCAGGGGAGGGCTATGGCTACACCTTC. Translated, it gives CASSQDGAGEGYGYTF.

The chain couples TRBV5-1 to TRBJ2-7; 7 bases line up with TRBD1. In germline, CDR1 is SGHRS, CDR2 YFSETQ. The CDR3 totals 15 residues. CDR3 residues: CASCISPGTAYEQYF. CDR3 DNA: TGCGCGAGTTGCATCTCGCCAGGGACAGCCTACGAGCAGTACTTC. The entire variable domain, with the rest obtained from reference TRBV5-1 and TRBJ2-7, is as follows: KAGVTQTPRYLIKTRGQQVTLSCSPISGHRSVSWYQQTPGQGLQFLFEYFSETQRNKGNFPGRFSGRQFSNSRSEMNVSTLELGDSALYLCASCISPGTAYEQYFGPGTRLTVT.

This sequence joins TRBV7-2 and TRBJ1-1; maybe TRBD1 (5 bases). The CDR3 loop spans 14 amino acids. Germline V CDR1 and CDR2: SGHTA, FQGNSA. The V and J ends lost 5 bases and 0 bases respectively, with 10 bases between them. CDR3 DNA: TGTGCCAGCAGCCCTGGACAAATGAACACTGAAGCTTTCTTT. Translated, it gives CASSPGQMNTEAFF.

The chain uses TRBV7-9 and TRBJ2-3, with 12 bases matching TRBD2. Germline loops: CDR1 SEHNR, CDR2 FQNEAQ (reference sequence). CDR3 length equals 16 residues. V was clipped by 6 bases and J by 6 bases; unmatched bases: 10. The CDR3 here is CASRGRTSGTWDTQYF. As DNA, the CDR3 is TGTGCCAGCAGGGGACGGACTAGCGGGACGTGGGATACGCAGTATTTT.